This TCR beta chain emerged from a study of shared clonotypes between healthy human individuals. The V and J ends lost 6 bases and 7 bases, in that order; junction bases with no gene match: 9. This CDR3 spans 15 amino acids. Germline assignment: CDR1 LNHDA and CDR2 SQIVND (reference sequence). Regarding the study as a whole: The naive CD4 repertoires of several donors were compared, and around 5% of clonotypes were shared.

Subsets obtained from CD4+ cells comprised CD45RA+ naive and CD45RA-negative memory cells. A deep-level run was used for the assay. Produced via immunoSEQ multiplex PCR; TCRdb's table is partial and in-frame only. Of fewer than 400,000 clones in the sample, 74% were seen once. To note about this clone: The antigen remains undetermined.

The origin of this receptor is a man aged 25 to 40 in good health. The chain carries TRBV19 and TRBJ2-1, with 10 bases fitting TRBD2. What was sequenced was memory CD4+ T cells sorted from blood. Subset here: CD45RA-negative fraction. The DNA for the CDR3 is TGTGCCAGTAGAAACAGCGGGAGGGCTCTTAATGAGCAGTTCTTC. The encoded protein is CASRNSGRALNEQFF. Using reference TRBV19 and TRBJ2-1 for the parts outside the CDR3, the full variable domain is DGGITQSPKYLFRKEGQNVTLSCEQNLNHDAMYWYRQDPGQGLRLIYYSQIVNDFQKGDIAEGYSVSREKKESFPLTVTSAQKNPTAFYLCASRNSGRALNEQFFGPGTRLTVL.